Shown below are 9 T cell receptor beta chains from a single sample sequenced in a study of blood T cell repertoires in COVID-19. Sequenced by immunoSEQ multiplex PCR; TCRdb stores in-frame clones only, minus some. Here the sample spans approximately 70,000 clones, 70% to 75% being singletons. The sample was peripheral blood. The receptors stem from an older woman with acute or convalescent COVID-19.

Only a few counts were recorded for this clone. As DNA, the CDR3 is TGTGCCAGCAGTTTAAACCCAGGGGTAAACTATGGCTACACCTTC. Translation gives CASSLNPGVNYGYTF. The J gene is TRBJ1-2, the V gene TRBV27; D possibly corresponds to TRBD1 (6 bases). The CDR3 runs 15 residues. CDR1 is MNHEY, CDR2 SMNVEV, per germline (reference sequence). V lost 2 bases and J lost 2, with 12 bases in between.

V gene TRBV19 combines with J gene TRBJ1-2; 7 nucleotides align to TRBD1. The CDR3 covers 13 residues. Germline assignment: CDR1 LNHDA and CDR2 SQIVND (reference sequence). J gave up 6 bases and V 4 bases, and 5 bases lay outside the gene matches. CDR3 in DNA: TGTGCCAGTAGTAGAGGCCAGGGGGATGGCTACACCTTC. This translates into CASSRGQGDGYTF. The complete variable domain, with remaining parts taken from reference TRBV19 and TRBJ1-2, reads DGGITQSPKYLFRKEGQNVTLSCEQNLNHDAMYWYRQDPGQGLRLIYYSQIVNDFQKGDIAEGYSVSREKKESFPLTVTSAQKNPTAFYLCASSRGQGDGYTFGSGTRLTVV.

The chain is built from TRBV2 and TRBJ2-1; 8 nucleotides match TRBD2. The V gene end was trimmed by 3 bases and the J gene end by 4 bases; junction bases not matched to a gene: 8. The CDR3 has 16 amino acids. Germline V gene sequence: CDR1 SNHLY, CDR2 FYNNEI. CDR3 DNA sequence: TGTGCCAGCAGTGAGCGGGGGCTAGCGGGTTACAATGAGCAGTTCTTC. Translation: CASSERGLAGYNEQFF.

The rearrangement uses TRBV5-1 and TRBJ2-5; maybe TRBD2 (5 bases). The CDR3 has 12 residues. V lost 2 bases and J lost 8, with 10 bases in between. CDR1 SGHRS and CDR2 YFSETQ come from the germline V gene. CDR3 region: CASSFEGETQYF. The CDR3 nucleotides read TGCGCCAGCAGCTTTGAGGGTGAAACCCAGTACTTC.

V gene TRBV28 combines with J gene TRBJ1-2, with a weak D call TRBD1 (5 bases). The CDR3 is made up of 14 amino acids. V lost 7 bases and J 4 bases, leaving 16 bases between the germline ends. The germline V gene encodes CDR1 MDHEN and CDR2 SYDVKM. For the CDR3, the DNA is TGTGCCAGCACTCCGGGGGAGCGGGCCTATGGCTACACCTTC. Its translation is CASTPGERAYGYTF.

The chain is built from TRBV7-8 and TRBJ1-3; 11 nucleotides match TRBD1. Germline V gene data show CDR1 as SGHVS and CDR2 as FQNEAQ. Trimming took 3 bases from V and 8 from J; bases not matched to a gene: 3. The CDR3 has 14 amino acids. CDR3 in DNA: TGTGCCAGCAGCTTGGGACAGGGGGGATACACCATATATTTT. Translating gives CASSLGQGGYTIYF.

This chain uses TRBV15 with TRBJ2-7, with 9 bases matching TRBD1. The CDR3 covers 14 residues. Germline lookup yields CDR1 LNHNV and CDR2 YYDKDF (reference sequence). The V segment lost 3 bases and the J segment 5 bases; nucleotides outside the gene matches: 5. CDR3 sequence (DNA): TGTGCCACCAGCAGTAAACAGGGGGCCCACGAGCAGTACTTC. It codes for CATSSKQGAHEQYF.

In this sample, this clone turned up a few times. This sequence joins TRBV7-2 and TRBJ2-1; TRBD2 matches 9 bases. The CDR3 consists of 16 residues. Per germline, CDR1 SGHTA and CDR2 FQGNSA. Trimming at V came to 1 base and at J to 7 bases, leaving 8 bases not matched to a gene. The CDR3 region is CASSLGGRARKNEQFF. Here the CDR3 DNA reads TGTGCCAGCAGCTTAGGCGGGAGGGCCAGAAAGAATGAGCAGTTCTTC.

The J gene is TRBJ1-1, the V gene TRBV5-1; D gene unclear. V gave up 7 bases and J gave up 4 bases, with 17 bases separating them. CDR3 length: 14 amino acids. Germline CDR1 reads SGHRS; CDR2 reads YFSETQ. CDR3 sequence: CASGGMAGGTEAFF. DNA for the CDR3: TGCGCCAGCGGAGGTATGGCAGGTGGCACTGAAGCTTTCTTT.